This T cell receptor (beta chain) was documented in a study of regulatory T cells in long-lasting Graves disease. Time point denoted: newly diagnosed GD, antithyroid drugs for less than 3 months. The TCR library used RNA extracted from PBMCs. According to the study, TCR beta libraries were built with iRepertoire HTBI primers and CDR3-region Arm-PCR. One entry per CDR3 protein results from TCRdb running MiXCR on the multiplex PCR reads. This table has approximately 470,000 distinct CDR3 sequences, about a sixth appearing once. The study, taken as a whole, reports: Persistent patients shared more public clonotypes (over 2,500) than new patients (more than 900).

There are a few counts of this clonotype. Antigen specificity is unknown. The CDR3 ends on some other residue instead of the conserved phenylalanine or tryptophan, so this is likely a read error. The CDR3 extends over 13 amino acids. Germline CDR1 and CDR2: MDHEN and SYDVKM. The V and J ends lost 5 bases and 2 bases respectively, with 7 bases between them. This same sample was also taken into another study, of T cells in Graves' hyperthyroidism and ophthalmopathy.

Material: peripheral blood mononuclear cells (PBMCs), obtained at new diagnosis, from a patient treated with antithyroid drugs. The V gene is TRBV28, the J gene TRBJ2-1; no clear D. The source of this sequence is a man aged 35-49 years with Graves disease. DNA for the CDR3: TGTGCCAGCAGTCTGGGCCCCTACAATGAGCAGTTCATC. Its translation: CASSLGPYNEQFI.